This TCR beta chain comes out of a study of blood T cell repertoires in COVID-19. CDR1 is KGHSH and CDR2 is LQKENI in the germline V gene. The CDR3 has 13 amino acids. V lost 1 base and J 5 bases, leaving 8 bases between the germline ends. In the authors' methods: Reference gene primer amplification gave estimated nucleated cell counts. The data were produced by immunoSEQ multiplex PCR, yet TCRdb's version contains in-frame clones alone and is incomplete. The V and J calls and clone size are taken from that table; D and trimming were inferred from the DNA. The sample shows 120,000 or so clones, around nine tenths of them seen only once.

Material for sequencing was peripheral blood. This receptor was obtained from a woman aged 45 to 65 with acute or convalescent COVID-19. The chain employs TRBV18 and TRBJ2-5; D is uncertain. CDR3 DNA sequence: TGTGCCAGCTCACCACTCGACTGGGAGACCCAGTACTTC. It codes for CASSPLDWETQYF.